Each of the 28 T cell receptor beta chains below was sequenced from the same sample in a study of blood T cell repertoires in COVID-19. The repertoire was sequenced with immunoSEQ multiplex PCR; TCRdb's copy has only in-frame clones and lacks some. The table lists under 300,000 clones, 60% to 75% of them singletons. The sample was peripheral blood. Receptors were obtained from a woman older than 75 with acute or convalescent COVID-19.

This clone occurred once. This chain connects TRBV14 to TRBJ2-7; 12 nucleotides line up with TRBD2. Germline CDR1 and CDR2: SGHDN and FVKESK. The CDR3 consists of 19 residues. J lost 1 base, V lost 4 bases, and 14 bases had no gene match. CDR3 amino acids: CASSRSHGLAGGPSYEQYF. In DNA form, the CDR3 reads TGTGCCAGCAGCCGATCTCACGGGCTAGCGGGAGGGCCTTCCTACGAGCAGTACTTC.

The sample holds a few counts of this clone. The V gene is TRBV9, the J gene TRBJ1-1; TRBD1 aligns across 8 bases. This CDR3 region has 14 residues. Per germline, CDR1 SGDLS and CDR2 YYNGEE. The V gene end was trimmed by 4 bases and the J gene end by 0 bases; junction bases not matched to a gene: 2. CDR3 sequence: CASSSGQVNTEAFF. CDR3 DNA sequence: TGTGCCAGCAGCTCGGGACAGGTGAACACTGAAGCTTTCTTT.

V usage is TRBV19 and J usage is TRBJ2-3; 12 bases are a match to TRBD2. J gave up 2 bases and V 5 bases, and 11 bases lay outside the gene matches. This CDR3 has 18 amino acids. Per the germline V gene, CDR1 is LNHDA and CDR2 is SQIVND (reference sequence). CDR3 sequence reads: CASSPGTSGRYHTDTQYF. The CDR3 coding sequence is TGTGCCAGTAGTCCAGGGACTAGCGGGCGCTACCACACAGATACGCAGTATTTT.

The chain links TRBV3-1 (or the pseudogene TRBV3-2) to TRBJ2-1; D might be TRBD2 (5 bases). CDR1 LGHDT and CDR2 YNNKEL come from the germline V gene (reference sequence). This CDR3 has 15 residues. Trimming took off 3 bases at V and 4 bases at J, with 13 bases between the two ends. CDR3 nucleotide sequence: TGTGCCAGCAGCCAGTCTGGGCTAGCTTACAATGAGCAGTTCTTC. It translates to CASSQSGLAYNEQFF.

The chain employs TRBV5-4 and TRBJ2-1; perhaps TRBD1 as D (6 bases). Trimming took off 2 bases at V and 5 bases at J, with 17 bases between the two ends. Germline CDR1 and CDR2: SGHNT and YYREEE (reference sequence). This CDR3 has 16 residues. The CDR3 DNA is TGTGCCAGCAGCTTAGGAATAGGGGGTTCTAACAATGAGCAGTTCTTC. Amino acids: CASSLGIGGSNNEQFF. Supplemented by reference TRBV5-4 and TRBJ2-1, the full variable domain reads ETGVTQSPTHLIKTRGQQVTLRCSSQSGHNTVSWYQQALGQGPQFIFQYYREEENGRGNFPPRFSGLQFPNYSSELNVNALELDDSALYLCASSLGIGGSNNEQFFGPGTRLTVL.

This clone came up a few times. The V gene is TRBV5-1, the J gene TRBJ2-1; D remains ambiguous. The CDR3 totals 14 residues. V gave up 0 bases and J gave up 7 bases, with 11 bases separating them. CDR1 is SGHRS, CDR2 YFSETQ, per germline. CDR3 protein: CASSLGHPGNEQFF. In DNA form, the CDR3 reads TGCGCCAGCAGCTTGGGACACCCTGGGAATGAGCAGTTCTTC.

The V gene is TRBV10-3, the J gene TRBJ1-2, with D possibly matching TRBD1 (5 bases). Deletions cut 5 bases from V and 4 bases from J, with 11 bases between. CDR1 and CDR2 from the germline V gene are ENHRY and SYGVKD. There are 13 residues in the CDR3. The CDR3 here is CAISLRVSYGYTF. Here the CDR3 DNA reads TGTGCCATCAGTCTCAGGGTGTCCTATGGCTACACCTTC.

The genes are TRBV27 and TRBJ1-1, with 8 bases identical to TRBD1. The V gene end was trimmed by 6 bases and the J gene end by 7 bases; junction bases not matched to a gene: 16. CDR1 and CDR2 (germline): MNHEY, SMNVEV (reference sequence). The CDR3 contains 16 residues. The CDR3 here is CASRSQGARFSNEAFF. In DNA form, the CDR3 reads TGTGCCAGCAGAAGTCAGGGGGCGAGGTTCAGTAATGAAGCTTTCTTT.

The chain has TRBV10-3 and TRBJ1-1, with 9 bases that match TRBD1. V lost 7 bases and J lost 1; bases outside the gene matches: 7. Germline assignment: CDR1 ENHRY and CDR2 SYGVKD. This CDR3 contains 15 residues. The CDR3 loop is CAITPGQGPNTEAFF. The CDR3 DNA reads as TGTGCCATCACCCCGGGACAGGGCCCGAACACTGAAGCTTTCTTT.

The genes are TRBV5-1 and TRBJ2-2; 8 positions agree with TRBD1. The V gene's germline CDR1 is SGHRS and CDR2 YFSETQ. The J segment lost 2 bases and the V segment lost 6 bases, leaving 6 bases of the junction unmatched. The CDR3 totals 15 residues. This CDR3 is CASTSGGENTGELFF. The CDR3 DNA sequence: TGCGCCAGCACCTCAGGGGGCGAAAACACCGGGGAGCTGTTTTTT.

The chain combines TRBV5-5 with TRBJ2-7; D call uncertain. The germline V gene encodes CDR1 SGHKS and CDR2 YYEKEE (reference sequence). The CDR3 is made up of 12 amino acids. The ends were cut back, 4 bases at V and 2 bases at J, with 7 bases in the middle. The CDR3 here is CASSPQAYEQYF. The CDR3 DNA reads TGTGCCAGCAGCCCTCAGGCCTACGAGCAGTACTTC.

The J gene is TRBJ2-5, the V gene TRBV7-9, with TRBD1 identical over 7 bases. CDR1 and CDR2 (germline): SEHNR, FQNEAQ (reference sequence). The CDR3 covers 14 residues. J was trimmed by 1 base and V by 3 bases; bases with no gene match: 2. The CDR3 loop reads CASSFGTAQETQYF. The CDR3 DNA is TGTGCCAGCAGCTTTGGGACAGCCCAAGAGACCCAGTACTTC.

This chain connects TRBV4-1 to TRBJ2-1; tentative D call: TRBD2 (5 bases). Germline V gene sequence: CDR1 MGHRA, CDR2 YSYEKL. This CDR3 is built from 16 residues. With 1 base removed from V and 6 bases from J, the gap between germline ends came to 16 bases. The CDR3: CASSQVLSRRVNEQFF. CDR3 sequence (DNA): TGCGCCAGCAGCCAAGTTTTAAGCCGGCGGGTCAATGAGCAGTTCTTC.

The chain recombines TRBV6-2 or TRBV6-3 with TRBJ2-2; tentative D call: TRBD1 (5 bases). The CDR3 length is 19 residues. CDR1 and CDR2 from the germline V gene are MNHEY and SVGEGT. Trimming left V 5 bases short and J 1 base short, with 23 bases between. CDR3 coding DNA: TGTGCCAGCAGTGCCTTGGGCGGATACAGGCCTAAGAACACCGGGGAGCTGTTTTTT. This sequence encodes CASSALGGYRPKNTGELFF.

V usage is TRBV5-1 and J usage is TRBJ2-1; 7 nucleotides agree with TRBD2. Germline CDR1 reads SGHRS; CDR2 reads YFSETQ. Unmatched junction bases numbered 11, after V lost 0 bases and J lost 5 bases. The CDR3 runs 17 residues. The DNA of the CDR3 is TGCGCCAGCAGCTTGGGGTTTCGTCTAGCGGATCACAATGAGCAGTTCTTC. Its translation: CASSLGFRLADHNEQFF. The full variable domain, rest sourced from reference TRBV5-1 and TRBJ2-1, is KAGVTQTPRYLIKTRGQQVTLSCSPISGHRSVSWYQQTPGQGLQFLFEYFSETQRNKGNFPGRFSGRQFSNSRSEMNVSTLELGDSALYLCASSLGFRLADHNEQFFGPGTRLTVL.

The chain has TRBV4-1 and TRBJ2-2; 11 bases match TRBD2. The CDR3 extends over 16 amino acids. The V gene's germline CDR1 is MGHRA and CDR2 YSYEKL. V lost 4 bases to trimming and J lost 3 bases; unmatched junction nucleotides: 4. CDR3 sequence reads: CASSPSSGGYTGELFF. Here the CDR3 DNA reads TGCGCCAGCAGCCCATCTAGCGGGGGGTACACCGGGGAGCTGTTTTTT.

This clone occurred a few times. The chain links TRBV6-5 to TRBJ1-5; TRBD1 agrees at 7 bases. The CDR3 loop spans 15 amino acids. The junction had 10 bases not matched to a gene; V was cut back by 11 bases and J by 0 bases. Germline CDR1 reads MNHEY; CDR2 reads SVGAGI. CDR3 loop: CACFTGDNSNQPQHF. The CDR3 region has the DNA TGTGCCTGCTTTACAGGGGACAATAGCAATCAGCCCCAGCATTTT.

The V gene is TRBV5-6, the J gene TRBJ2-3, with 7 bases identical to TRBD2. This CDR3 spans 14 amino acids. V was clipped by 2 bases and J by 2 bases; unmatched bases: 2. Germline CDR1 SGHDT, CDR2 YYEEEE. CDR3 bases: TGTGCCAGCAGCTTAGCGGGGCCCACAGATACGCAGTATTTT. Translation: CASSLAGPTDTQYF.

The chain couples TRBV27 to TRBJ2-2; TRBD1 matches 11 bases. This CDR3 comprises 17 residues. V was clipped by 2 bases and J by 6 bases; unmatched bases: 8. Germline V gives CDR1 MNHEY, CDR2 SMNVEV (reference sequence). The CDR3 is CASSLNPGQGAAGELFF. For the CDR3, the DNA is TGTGCCAGCAGTTTAAATCCCGGACAGGGGGCCGCCGGGGAGCTGTTTTTT.

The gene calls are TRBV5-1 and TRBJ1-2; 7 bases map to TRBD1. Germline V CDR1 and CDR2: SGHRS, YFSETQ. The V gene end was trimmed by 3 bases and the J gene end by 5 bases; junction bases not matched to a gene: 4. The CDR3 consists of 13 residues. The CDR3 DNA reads TGCGCCAGCAGCTCCCGGGACAGATATGGCTACACCTTC. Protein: CASSSRDRYGYTF.

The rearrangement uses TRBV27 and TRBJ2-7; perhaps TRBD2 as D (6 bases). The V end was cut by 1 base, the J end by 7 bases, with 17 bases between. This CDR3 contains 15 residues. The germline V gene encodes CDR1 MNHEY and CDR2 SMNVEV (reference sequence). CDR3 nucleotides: TGTGCCAGCAGTTTATTCGGGGGTAAGCGTAGGGAGCAGTACTTC. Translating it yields CASSLFGGKRREQYF.

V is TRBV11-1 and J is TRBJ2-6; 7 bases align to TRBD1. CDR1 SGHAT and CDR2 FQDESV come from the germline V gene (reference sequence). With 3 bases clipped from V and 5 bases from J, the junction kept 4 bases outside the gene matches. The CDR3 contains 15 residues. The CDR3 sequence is CASSFSTGRANVLTF. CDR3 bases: TGTGCCAGCAGCTTCTCGACAGGGAGGGCCAACGTCCTGACTTTC.

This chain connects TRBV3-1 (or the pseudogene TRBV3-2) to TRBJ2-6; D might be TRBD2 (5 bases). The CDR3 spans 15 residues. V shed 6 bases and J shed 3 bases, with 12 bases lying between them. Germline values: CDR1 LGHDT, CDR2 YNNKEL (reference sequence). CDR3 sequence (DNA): TGTGCCAGCAGTCCCCTCGGGGTTGGGGCCAACGTCCTGACTTTC. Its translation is CASSPLGVGANVLTF.

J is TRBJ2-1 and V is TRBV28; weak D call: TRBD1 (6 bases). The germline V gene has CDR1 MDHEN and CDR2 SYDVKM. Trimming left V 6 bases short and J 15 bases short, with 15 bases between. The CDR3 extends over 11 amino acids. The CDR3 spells CASSLQGILFF. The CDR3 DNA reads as TGTGCCAGCAGCTTACAGGGTATCCTGTTCTTC.

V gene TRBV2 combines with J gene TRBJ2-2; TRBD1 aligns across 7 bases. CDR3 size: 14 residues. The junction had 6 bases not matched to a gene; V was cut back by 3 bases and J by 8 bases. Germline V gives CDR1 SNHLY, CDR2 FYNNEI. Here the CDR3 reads CASSDRGRVGELFF. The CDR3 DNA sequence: TGTGCCAGCAGTGATAGGGGGCGCGTGGGGGAGCTGTTTTTT.

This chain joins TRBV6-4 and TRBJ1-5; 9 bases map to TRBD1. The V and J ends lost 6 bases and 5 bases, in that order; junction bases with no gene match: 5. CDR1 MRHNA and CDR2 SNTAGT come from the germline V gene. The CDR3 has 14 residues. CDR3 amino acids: CASRDRGGDQPQHF. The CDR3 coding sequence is TGTGCCAGCAGGGACAGGGGAGGGGATCAGCCCCAGCATTTT.

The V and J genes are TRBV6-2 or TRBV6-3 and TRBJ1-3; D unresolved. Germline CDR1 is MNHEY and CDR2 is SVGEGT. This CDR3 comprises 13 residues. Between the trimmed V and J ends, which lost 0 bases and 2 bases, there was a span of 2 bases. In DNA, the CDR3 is TGTGCCAGCAGTTACTCCGCTGGAAACACCATATATTTT. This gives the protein CASSYSAGNTIYF.

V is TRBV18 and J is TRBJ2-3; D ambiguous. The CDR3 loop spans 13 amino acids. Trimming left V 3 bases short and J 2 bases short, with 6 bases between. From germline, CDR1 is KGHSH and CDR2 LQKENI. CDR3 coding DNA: TGTGCCAGCTCACCCAGAAACACAGATACGCAGTATTTT. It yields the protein CASSPRNTDTQYF.